The subject of this entry is one T cell receptor beta chain. The record originates from a study of cytomegalovirus exposure and HLA in healthy donors. The PCR contained 60 Vbeta and 13 Jbeta primers. Method: immunoSEQ multiplex PCR; TCRdb's copy keeps in-frame clones and lacks some. This sample's clone table lists roughly 64,000 clones. This CDR3 contains 16 residues. With V trimmed by 3 bases and J by 9 bases, 14 bases remained unmatched. CDR1 KGHSH and CDR2 LQKENI come from the germline V gene. The sequence came from a woman between 18 and 29 years old in good health and CMV-seronegative. The chain uses TRBV18 and TRBJ1-2; 9 bases are a match to TRBD1. Specimen: PBMCs. CDR3 DNA sequence: TGTGCCAGCTCACCTTCTACAGAGGGACAGGGTATAAGCTACACCTTC. Protein sequence: CASSPSTEGQGISYTF.